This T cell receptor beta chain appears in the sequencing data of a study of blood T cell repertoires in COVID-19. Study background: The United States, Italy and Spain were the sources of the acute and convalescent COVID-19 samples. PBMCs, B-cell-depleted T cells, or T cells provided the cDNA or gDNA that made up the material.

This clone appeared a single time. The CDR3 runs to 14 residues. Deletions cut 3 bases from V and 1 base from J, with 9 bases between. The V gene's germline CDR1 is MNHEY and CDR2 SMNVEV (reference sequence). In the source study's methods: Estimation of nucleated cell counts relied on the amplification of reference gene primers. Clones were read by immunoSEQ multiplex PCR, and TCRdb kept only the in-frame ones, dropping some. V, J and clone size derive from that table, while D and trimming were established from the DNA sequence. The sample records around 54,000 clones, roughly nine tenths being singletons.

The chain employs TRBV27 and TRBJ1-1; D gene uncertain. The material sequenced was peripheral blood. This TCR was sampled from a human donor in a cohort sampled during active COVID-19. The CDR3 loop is CASSFLRENTEAFF. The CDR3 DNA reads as TGTGCCAGCAGTTTCCTTCGGGAGAACACTGAAGCTTTCTTT.